A selection of T cell receptor beta chains follows, all from one sample in a study of cytomegalovirus exposure and HLA in healthy donors. Sequenced by immunoSEQ multiplex PCR; TCRdb stores in-frame clones only, minus some. The table records 55,000 to 85,000 clones, roughly 88% of them present only once. Sequencing used PBMCs. These receptors were obtained from a woman aged 25 to 39 in good health and CMV-seronegative. Both conserved end residues are trimmed from each CDR3. Fields, in order: J gene, V gene, CDR3 protein.

J: TRBJ1-2; V: TRBV19; CDR3: ASRDRGSANYGYT
J: TRBJ2-7; V: TRBV5-1; CDR3: ASSLEGRAREQY
J: TRBJ2-2; V: TRBV7-9; CDR3: ASSWLADTGELF
J: TRBJ2-1; V: TRBV9; CDR3: ASSGGLGEGRRNEQF
J: TRBJ2-7; V: TRBV5-1; CDR3: ASSLAAGVGYEQY
J: TRBJ2-3; V: TRBV4-1; CDR3: ASSQSRLAGATDTQY
J: TRBJ1-5; V: TRBV6-1; CDR3: ASSARDRGGQGNQPQH
J: TRBJ2-3; V: TRBV5-1; CDR3: ASSSGLAGRDTQY
J: TRBJ2-1; V: TRBV7-2; CDR3: ASSRGGNEQF
J: TRBJ2-1; V: TRBV27; CDR3: ASSFSGMANEQF
J: NA; V: TRBV5-1; CDR3: ASSLRDNQDEQY
J: TRBJ2-7; V: TRBV4-2; CDR3: ASSGGGLARRPYEQY
J: TRBJ2-6; V: TRBV10-3; CDR3: AISEGASGANVLT
J: TRBJ2-1; V: TRBV14; CDR3: ASSPGAPVNEQF
J: TRBJ2-7; V: TRBV6-1; CDR3: ASWVRGHYEQY
J: TRBJ2-7; V: TRBV7-9; CDR3: ASSRESYEQY
J: TRBJ2-3; V: TRBV6-1; CDR3: ASSDDSPSTDTQY
J: TRBJ1-1; V: TRBV18; CDR3: ASSPGRSFMNTEAF
J: TRBJ2-7; V: TRBV28; CDR3: ASSLTRQGSSYEQY
J: TRBJ1-5; V: TRBV28; CDR3: ASSHTRWPQH
J: TRBJ2-5; V: TRBV9; CDR3: ASSVASEETQY
J: TRBJ1-4; V: TRBV30; CDR3: AWNRDRVLNNEKLF
J: TRBJ1-3; V: TRBV5-5; CDR3: ASSPGPGGGNTIY
J: TRBJ1-1; V: TRBV28; CDR3: ASSFGGAEAF
J: TRBJ2-5; V: TRBV20-1; CDR3: SASLAETQY
J: TRBJ1-4; V: TRBV6-5; CDR3: ASSYSWTGLNEKLF
J: TRBJ2-2; V: TRBV29-1; CDR3: SVPVRTGRNTGELF
J: TRBJ2-7; V: TRBV5-4; CDR3: ASSLGQGGYEQY
J: TRBJ2-7; V: TRBV7-9; CDR3: ASSCRDRSSYEQY
J: TRBJ2-7; V: TRBV21-1; CDR3: ASSKGSYEQY
J: TRBJ2-3; V: TRBV7-3; CDR3: ASSLLGSQGVADTQY
J: TRBJ2-6; V: TRBV15; CDR3: ATSRVAGHVLT
J: TRBJ1-1; V: TRBV9; CDR3: ASSLTTGQEAF
J: TRBJ2-1; V: TRBV7-9; CDR3: ASSLVGGDEQF
J: TRBJ2-7; V: TRBV27; CDR3: ASSLGDFSYEQY
J: TRBJ1-5; V: TRBV28; CDR3: ASSLPGQDLRGSNQPQH
J: TRBJ2-7; V: TRBV6-5; CDR3: ASSRTSGNSYEQY
J: TRBJ2-1; V: TRBV9; CDR3: ASSVATASINEQF
J: TRBJ1-1; V: TRBV6-5; CDR3: ASSYRGQGRTEAF
J: TRBJ1-1; V: TRBV11-2; CDR3: ASSFRKGRRTEAF
J: TRBJ2-7; V: TRBV28; CDR3: ASSFLLAGGGWEQY
J: TRBJ2-1; V: TRBV7-6; CDR3: ASSRKAESSSYNEQF
J: TRBJ2-6; V: TRBV2; CDR3: ASSERQVAGANVLT
J: TRBJ2-5; V: TRBV2; CDR3: ARLAGDQETQY
J: TRBJ2-1; V: TRBV11-2; CDR3: ASSPHRSGRFDEQF